Listed below are T cell receptor beta chains from one sample, sequenced in a study of blood T cells in healthy people across ages. TCRdb processed the 5' RACE reads anew with MiXCR; each CDR3 protein has one entry. The sample gives 450,000 to 700,000 distinct CDR3 sequences, roughly a quarter of which show up once; about 18% is in the top ten. The material sequenced was blood. The receptors originated from a woman in her seventies in good health. CDR3s include the opening cysteine and the closing phenylalanine or tryptophan. D genes are given only for firm matches. Only part of the rows carry a size: once, few, many, or a class if the clone is expanded.

j_gene: TRBJ2-3
d_gene: TRBD1
v_gene: TRBV29-1
abundance: few
CDR3aa: CSVQGAVGTDTQYF
CDR3nt: TGCAGCGTCCAGGGGGCCGTTGGCACAGATACGCAGTATTTT

j_gene: TRBJ1-1
d_gene: .
v_gene: TRBV7-2
abundance: .
CDR3aa: CASSGAFF
CDR3nt: TGTGCCAGCAGTGGGGCTTTCTTT

j_gene: TRBJ2-2
d_gene: .
v_gene: TRBV4-3
abundance: few
CDR3aa: CASSLGVNAGELFF
CDR3nt: TGCGCCAGCAGCTTGGGGGTGAACGCCGGGGAGCTGTTTTTT

j_gene: TRBJ1-2
d_gene: TRBD1
v_gene: TRBV20-1
abundance: few
CDR3aa: CSARPGGTGDYGYTF
CDR3nt: TGCAGTGCTAGGCCGGGGGGGACAGGCGATTATGGCTACACCTTC

j_gene: TRBJ2-1
d_gene: TRBD2
v_gene: TRBV12-3/TRBV12-4
abundance: few
CDR3aa: CASSLISGGSEQFF
CDR3nt: TGTGCCAGCAGTTTAATCAGCGGGGGAAGTGAGCAGTTCTTC

j_gene: TRBJ2-1
d_gene: TRBD2
v_gene: TRBV4-1
abundance: .
CDR3aa: CASSLRTSGGDLSSYNEQFF
CDR3nt: TGCGCCAGCAGCCTTAGGACTAGCGGGGGGGATTTGAGCTCCTACAATGAGCAGTTCTTC

j_gene: TRBJ2-3
d_gene: .
v_gene: TRBV12-3/TRBV12-4
abundance: .
CDR3aa: CAGSYPGGPGRDTQYF
CDR3nt: TGTGCCGGCAGTTACCCCGGCGGCCCTGGTCGGGATACGCAGTATTTT

j_gene: TRBJ2-1
d_gene: TRBD2
v_gene: TRBV11-2
abundance: few
CDR3aa: CASSGTSGNNEQFF
CDR3nt: TGTGCCAGCAGCGGGACTAGCGGCAACAATGAGCAGTTCTTC

j_gene: TRBJ2-7
d_gene: .
v_gene: TRBV20-1
abundance: .
CDR3aa: CSATGGAAYEQYF
CDR3nt: TGCAGTGCTACTGGCGGGGCGGCCTACGAGCAGTACTTC

j_gene: TRBJ1-5
d_gene: .
v_gene: TRBV20-1
abundance: .
CDR3aa: CSARDPSHGQPQHF
CDR3nt: TGCAGTGCTAGAGATCCCAGCCATGGGCAGCCCCAGCATTTT

j_gene: TRBJ1-5
d_gene: .
v_gene: TRBV2
abundance: .
CDR3aa: CASSDEDYQPQHF
CDR3nt: TGTGCCAGCAGTGATGAGGATTATCAGCCCCAGCATTTT

j_gene: TRBJ1-2
d_gene: .
v_gene: TRBV27
abundance: .
CDR3aa: CASSSDGRINYGYTF
CDR3nt: TGTGCCAGCAGTTCAGATGGACGGATTAACTATGGCTACACCTTC

j_gene: TRBJ2-1
d_gene: .
v_gene: TRBV6-2/TRBV6-3
abundance: few
CDR3aa: CASSYTKADYNEQFF
CDR3nt: TGTGCCAGCAGTTACACAAAGGCAGATTACAATGAGCAGTTCTTC

j_gene: TRBJ1-4
d_gene: .
v_gene: TRBV5-1
abundance: few
CDR3aa: CASSPEGVGVEKLFF
CDR3nt: TGCGCCAGCAGCCCGGAGGGTGTAGGGGTAGAAAAACTGTTTTTT

j_gene: TRBJ1-1
d_gene: .
v_gene: TRBV29-1
abundance: few
CDR3aa: CSVVRVGNTEAFF
CDR3nt: TGCAGCGTTGTGAGGGTGGGAAACACTGAAGCTTTCTTT

j_gene: TRBJ2-3
d_gene: .
v_gene: TRBV6-2/TRBV6-3
abundance: .
CDR3aa: CASSTRGRAGADTQYF
CDR3nt: TGTGCCAGCAGTACCCGGGGCAGGGCAGGTGCAGATACGCAGTATTTT

j_gene: TRBJ2-1
d_gene: TRBD2
v_gene: TRBV7-9
abundance: .
CDR3aa: CASSLNTAGEFF
CDR3nt: TGTGCCAGCAGCTTAAACACTGCGGGAGAGTTCTTC

j_gene: TRBJ2-7
d_gene: TRBD1
v_gene: TRBV7-2
abundance: .
CDR3aa: CASSSWTGPYEQYF
CDR3nt: TGTGCCAGCAGCTCTTGGACAGGGCCCTACGAGCAGTACTTC

j_gene: TRBJ1-4
d_gene: .
v_gene: TRBV4-2
abundance: .
CDR3aa: CASSLRRGGEDEKLFF
CDR3nt: TGTGCCAGCAGCCTTAGAAGGGGGGGCGAGGATGAAAAACTGTTTTTT

j_gene: TRBJ2-5
d_gene: .
v_gene: TRBV21-1
abundance: few
CDR3aa: CASSKVTPHQETQYF
CDR3nt: TGTGCCAGCAGCAAAGTCACCCCCCACCAAGAGACCCAGTACTTC

j_gene: TRBJ1-5
d_gene: TRBD1
v_gene: TRBV3-1
abundance: .
CDR3aa: CASGQGSNQPQHF
CDR3nt: TGTGCCAGCGGACAGGGTAGCAATCAGCCCCAGCATTTT

j_gene: TRBJ2-4
d_gene: TRBD1
v_gene: TRBV6-2/TRBV6-3
abundance: few
CDR3aa: CASSAGTGGSNIQYF
CDR3nt: TGTGCCAGCAGTGCCGGGACAGGTGGCTCAAACATTCAGTACTTC

j_gene: TRBJ2-7
d_gene: TRBD2
v_gene: TRBV9
abundance: few
CDR3aa: CASSEGPSGGFYEQYF
CDR3nt: TGTGCCAGCAGTGAGGGTCCTAGCGGGGGTTTCTACGAGCAGTACTTC

j_gene: TRBJ2-7
d_gene: .
v_gene: TRBV12-3/TRBV12-4
abundance: .
CDR3aa: CASSLHGLGQYF
CDR3nt: TGTGCCAGCAGTTTACATGGCCTTGGCCAGTACTTC

j_gene: TRBJ1-4
d_gene: .
v_gene: TRBV5-1
abundance: few
CDR3aa: CASSRDGDEKLFF
CDR3nt: TGCGCCAGCAGCCGGGACGGAGATGAAAAACTGTTTTTT

j_gene: TRBJ2-5
d_gene: TRBD2
v_gene: TRBV20-1
abundance: .
CDR3aa: CSALVGGKETQYF
CDR3nt: TGCAGTGCTTTGGTGGGGGGGAAAGAGACCCAGTACTTC

j_gene: TRBJ2-2
d_gene: .
v_gene: TRBV14
abundance: .
CDR3aa: CASSQSSRTGELFF
CDR3nt: TGTGCCAGCAGCCAATCTAGTAGGACCGGGGAGCTGTTTTTT

j_gene: TRBJ2-5
d_gene: .
v_gene: TRBV21-1
abundance: few
CDR3aa: CASSPRGTGGDQYF
CDR3nt: TGTGCCAGCAGCCCCCGGGGAACAGGGGGCGACCAGTACTTC

j_gene: TRBJ2-3
d_gene: .
v_gene: TRBV2
abundance: few
CDR3aa: CASKEDSYTDTQYF
CDR3nt: TGTGCCAGCAAGGAGGACTCTTACACAGATACGCAGTATTTT

j_gene: TRBJ1-6
d_gene: .
v_gene: TRBV5-6
abundance: .
CDR3aa: CASSLKPNSPLHF
CDR3nt: TGTGCCAGCAGCCTGAAGCCTAATTCACCCCTCCACTTT

j_gene: TRBJ2-3
d_gene: TRBD2
v_gene: TRBV5-1
abundance: .
CDR3aa: CASRSGLAGIDTQYF
CDR3nt: TGCGCCAGCAGGTCGGGACTAGCGGGGATCGATACGCAGTATTTT

j_gene: TRBJ1-6
d_gene: .
v_gene: TRBV9
abundance: .
CDR3aa: CASSVGEGPLHF
CDR3nt: TGTGCCAGCAGCGTAGGTGAGGGGCCCCTCCACTTT

j_gene: TRBJ2-6
d_gene: .
v_gene: TRBV12-3/TRBV12-4
abundance: .
CDR3aa: CASSPRHQGISGANVLTF
CDR3nt: TGTGCCAGCAGTCCTCGCCACCAGGGAATCTCTGGGGCCAACGTCCTGACTTTC

j_gene: TRBJ2-3
d_gene: .
v_gene: TRBV2
abundance: .
CDR3aa: CASSANSQPTDTQYF
CDR3nt: TGTGCCAGCAGTGCCAACTCCCAGCCCACAGATACGCAGTATTTT

j_gene: TRBJ2-1
d_gene: .
v_gene: TRBV3-1
abundance: .
CDR3aa: CASSQDGGREQFF
CDR3nt: TGTGCCAGCAGCCAAGATGGTGGGCGGGAGCAGTTCTTC

j_gene: TRBJ2-5
d_gene: .
v_gene: TRBV10-3
abundance: .
CDR3aa: CAIGSSGPQETQYF
CDR3nt: TGTGCCATCGGGAGCAGCGGTCCACAAGAGACCCAGTACTTC

j_gene: TRBJ2-7
d_gene: .
v_gene: TRBV4-3
abundance: many
CDR3aa: CASSPRVFYEQYF
CDR3nt: TGCGCCAGCAGCCCCCGGGTTTTCTACGAGCAGTACTTC

j_gene: TRBJ2-1
d_gene: TRBD2
v_gene: TRBV20-1
abundance: few
CDR3aa: CSARVASGGNYNKQFF
CDR3nt: TGCAGTGCTAGAGTCGCCAGCGGGGGTAACTACAATAAGCAGTTCTTC

j_gene: TRBJ1-6
d_gene: TRBD1
v_gene: TRBV3-1
abundance: few
CDR3aa: CASSRGDSSYNSPLHF
CDR3nt: TGTGCCAGCAGCCGCGGGGACAGCTCCTATAATTCACCCCTCCACTTT

j_gene: TRBJ2-5
d_gene: TRBD1
v_gene: TRBV5-8
abundance: .
CDR3aa: CASSSGQPALETQYF
CDR3nt: TGTGCCAGCAGCTCGGGACAGCCAGCTTTGGAGACCCAGTACTTC

j_gene: TRBJ2-5
d_gene: TRBD1
v_gene: TRBV20-1
abundance: few
CDR3aa: CSAPLLTGRETQYF
CDR3nt: TGCAGTGCTCCATTACTGACAGGGAGAGAGACCCAGTACTTC

j_gene: TRBJ2-3
d_gene: TRBD2
v_gene: TRBV20-1
abundance: few
CDR3aa: CSAPLAGGGKDTQYF
CDR3nt: TGCAGTGCTCCCCTAGCGGGGGGCGGGAAAGATACGCAGTATTTT

j_gene: TRBJ1-2
d_gene: .
v_gene: TRBV11-2
abundance: few
CDR3aa: CASSSHTGRGGYTF
CDR3nt: TGTGCCAGCAGCTCGCATACAGGCAGGGGCGGCTACACCTTC

j_gene: TRBJ2-5
d_gene: .
v_gene: TRBV20-1
abundance: many
CDR3aa: CSATTSSETQYF
CDR3nt: TGCAGTGCCACGACTAGTTCGGAGACCCAGTACTTC

j_gene: TRBJ2-5
d_gene: .
v_gene: TRBV4-2
abundance: .
CDR3aa: CASSREARNEETQYF
CDR3nt: TGTGCCAGCAGCCGAGAGGCTCGAAATGAAGAGACCCAGTACTTC

j_gene: TRBJ1-3
d_gene: .
v_gene: TRBV4-2
abundance: .
CDR3aa: CASSQDEVFGNTIYF
CDR3nt: TGTGCCAGCAGCCAAGACGAGGTTTTTGGAAACACCATATATTTT

j_gene: TRBJ2-5
d_gene: TRBD1
v_gene: TRBV3-1
abundance: .
CDR3aa: CASSPSDRGETQYF
CDR3nt: TGTGCCAGCAGCCCCTCGGACAGGGGCGAGACCCAGTACTTC

j_gene: TRBJ1-2
d_gene: .
v_gene: TRBV4-1
abundance: few
CDR3aa: CASGEGQGNGLGYGYTF
CDR3nt: TGCGCCAGCGGGGAGGGGCAGGGAAACGGTCTTGGCTATGGCTACACCTTC

j_gene: TRBJ2-1
d_gene: TRBD2
v_gene: TRBV7-7
abundance: few
CDR3aa: CASSLGLAANNEQFF
CDR3nt: TGTGCTAGCAGCCTGGGACTAGCGGCTAACAATGAGCAGTTCTTC